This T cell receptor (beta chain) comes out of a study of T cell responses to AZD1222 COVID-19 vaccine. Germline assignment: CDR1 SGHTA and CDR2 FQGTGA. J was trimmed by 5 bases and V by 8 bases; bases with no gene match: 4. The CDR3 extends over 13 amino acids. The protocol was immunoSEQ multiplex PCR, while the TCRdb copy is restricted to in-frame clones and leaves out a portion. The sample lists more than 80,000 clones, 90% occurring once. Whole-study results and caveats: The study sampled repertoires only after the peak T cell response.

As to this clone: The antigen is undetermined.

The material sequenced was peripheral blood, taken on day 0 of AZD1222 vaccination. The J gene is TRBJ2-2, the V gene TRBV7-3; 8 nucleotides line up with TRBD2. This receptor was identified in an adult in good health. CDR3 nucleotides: TGTGCCAGCGGACCTAGCGGGACCGGGGAGCTGTTTTTT. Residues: CASGPSGTGELFF.